These T cell receptor beta chains were read from a single sample in a study of blood T cell repertoires in COVID-19. Sequencing was performed with immunoSEQ multiplex PCR; in TCRdb, only in-frame clones are kept and a portion is missing. The table has hundreds of thousands of clones, approximately 79% seen once. Input material: peripheral blood. Every receptor here comes from a woman between 40 and 50 years old with active or convalescent COVID-19. The CDR3 runs from the conserved cysteine through the conserved F or W. Each record gives: D gene, J gene, V gene, CDR3 protein. The D gene is left open where the match is weak.

>TRBD1|TRBJ2-2|TRBV5-1
CASSSGTEVGLRELFF
>TRBD1|TRBJ1-6|TRBV5-1
CASSPTRDRANSPLHF
>TRBD2|TRBJ2-3|TRBV7-3
CASSSGTSGVTDTQYF
>TRBD2|TRBJ2-1|TRBV30
CAWSVGTSGHNEQFF
>TRBD1|TRBJ2-5|TRBV28
CASSPTLDREETQYF
>-|TRBJ2-3|TRBV30
CAGRGSGDTQYF
>TRBD2|TRBJ2-7|TRBV3-1/TRBV3-2
CASSRFPSGSYEQYF
>-|TRBJ1-6|TRBV30
CAWSQGIRNSPLHF
>TRBD1|TRBJ1-2|TRBV5-5
CASSPFLGGVGRGGYTF
>-|TRBJ1-6|TRBV2
CASLEGSSNNSPLHF
>-|TRBJ2-3|TRBV10-3
CAISAVDTQYF
>TRBD1|TRBJ1-4|TRBV5-1
CASSLMAGGATNEKLFF
>-|TRBJ1-6|TRBV9
CASSGPQDSPLHF
>-|TRBJ2-5|TRBV27
CASSLRHTRGQETQYF
>TRBD1|TRBJ2-7|TRBV2
CAGSDRARDEQYF